Reported below is one TCR beta chain. These data belong to a study of blood T cell repertoires in COVID-19. Study context: From T cells, B-cell-depleted T cells, or PBMCs came the material, which was cDNA or gDNA.

Method: immunoSEQ multiplex PCR; TCRdb's copy keeps in-frame clones and lacks some. The top ten clones hold roughly 10% of a sample with more than 110,000 clones, approximately 84% of them seen once. CDR1 and CDR2 from the germline V gene are MNHEY and SVGAGI. CDR3 length equals 15 residues. The germline V and J ends were trimmed by 6 bases and 0 bases, with 15 bases remaining between them. This sequence was found in a woman aged 80 or older in a cohort sampled during active or convalescent COVID-19. Sequenced: peripheral blood. The rearrangement uses TRBV6-5 and TRBJ2-7; TRBD1 is a possible D gene (5 bases). The CDR3, as DNA: TGTGCCAGCAGAGTCTACAGGACCGACTCCTACGAGCAGTACTTC. This gives the protein CASRVYRTDSYEQYF.